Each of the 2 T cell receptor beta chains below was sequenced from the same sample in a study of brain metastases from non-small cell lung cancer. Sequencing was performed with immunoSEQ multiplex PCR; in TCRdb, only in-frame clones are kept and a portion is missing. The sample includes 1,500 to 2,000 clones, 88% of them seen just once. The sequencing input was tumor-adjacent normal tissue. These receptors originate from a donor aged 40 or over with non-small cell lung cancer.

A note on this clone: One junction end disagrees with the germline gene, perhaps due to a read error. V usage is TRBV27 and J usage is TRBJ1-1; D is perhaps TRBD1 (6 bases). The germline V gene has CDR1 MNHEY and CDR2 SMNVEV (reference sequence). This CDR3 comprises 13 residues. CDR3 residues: CVSRTDLNTEAFF. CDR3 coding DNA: TGTGTCAGCAGGACAGACTTGAACACTGAAGCTTTCTTT.

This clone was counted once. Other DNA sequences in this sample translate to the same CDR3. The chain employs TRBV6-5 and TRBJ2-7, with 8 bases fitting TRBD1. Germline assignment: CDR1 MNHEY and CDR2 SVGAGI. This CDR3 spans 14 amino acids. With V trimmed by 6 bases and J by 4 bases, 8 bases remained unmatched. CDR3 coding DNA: TGTGCCAGCAGAGGACAGGGAGGCCTTTACGAGCAGTACTTC. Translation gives CASRGQGGLYEQYF.